The 20 T cell receptor beta chains below were found in one sample sequenced in a study of beta chain features in type 1 diabetes. The study, taken as a whole, reports: TCRB CDR3 length was moderately but significantly reduced in all four CD4+ subsets of Type 1 diabetes patients.

Expressed TCRB transcripts got sequenced, as all isolated RNA was reverse transcribed. Produced via immunoSEQ multiplex PCR; TCRdb's table is partial and in-frame only. In the table there are hundreds of thousands of clones, about 13% of which are singletons. Their antigens are not known. The sample comprised naive CD4+ T cells from blood. The receptors were gathered from a man aged 30 to 45 with type 1 diabetes.

This clone has just a few counts. The chain uses TRBV9 and TRBJ2-7; 9 nucleotides line up with TRBD1. Germline V CDR1 and CDR2: SGDLS, YYNGEE. V dropped 3 bases and J dropped 1; count of bases not matched to a gene: 5. CDR3 size: 15 residues. DNA for the CDR3: TGTGCCAGCAGCGGGGGGACAGGGCCATCCTACGAGCAGTACTTC. Its protein is CASSGGTGPSYEQYF.

In this sample, this clone turned up a few times. V and J are TRBV7-2 and TRBJ1-1; D is unclear. Germline CDR1 and CDR2: SGHTA and FQGNSA. CDR3 length: 13 residues. V was pared by 3 bases and J by 0 bases, with 5 bases between. Here the CDR3 reads CASSFDMNTEAFF. As DNA, the CDR3 is TGTGCCAGCAGCTTTGACATGAACACTGAAGCTTTCTTT.

The chain joins TRBV7-2 to TRBJ2-7, with 8 bases aligning to TRBD2. After removal of 5 bases from V and 6 bases from J, the junction contained 9 bases not matched to a gene. Germline assignment: CDR1 SGHTA and CDR2 FQGNSA. This CDR3 is built from 14 residues. CDR3 in DNA: TGTGCCAGCAGCCACCCGGGGGGGCAGTTCGAGCAGTACTTC. Translated, it gives CASSHPGGQFEQYF.

V gene TRBV2 combines with J gene TRBJ2-1; unclear D gene. The CDR3 sequence is 14 residues long. Germline values: CDR1 SNHLY, CDR2 FYNNEI. V was clipped by 7 bases and J by 0 bases, with 10 bases between them. The CDR3 DNA sequence: TGTGCCAGCACCCTATCGGGCTCCTACAATGAGCAGTTCTTC. This encodes CASTLSGSYNEQFF.

The chain has TRBV10-3 and TRBJ2-5, with D perhaps matching TRBD2 (5 bases). CDR1 is ENHRY, CDR2 SYGVKD, per germline. The V gene lost 0 bases and the J gene lost 2 bases, with 7 bases spanning the gap. This CDR3 comprises 14 residues. The CDR3 DNA is TGTGCCATCAGTGAGTCCGGGGTACAAGAGACCCAGTACTTC. Encoded protein: CAISESGVQETQYF.

This clone showed up just a few times. The V gene is TRBV7-2, the J gene TRBJ2-5; 9 nucleotides align to TRBD2. J gave up 5 bases and V 5 bases, and 6 bases lay outside the gene matches. CDR3 length: 14 residues. CDR1 and CDR2 (germline): SGHTA, FQGNSA. The CDR3 DNA reads as TGTGCCAGCAGCCGGGGACTAGCAAGCGAGACCCAGTACTTC. Protein sequence: CASSRGLASETQYF.

The CDR3 DNA is TGTGCCAGCTCACCAGAACAGGCCAAAAACATTCAGTACTTC. Translation: CASSPEQAKNIQYF. The rearrangement links TRBV18 to TRBJ2-4; D ambiguous. Germline V lookup: CDR1 KGHSH, CDR2 LQKENI. Trimming removed 2 bases at V and 1 base at J, with 6 bases between. The CDR3 loop spans 14 amino acids.

A few counts support this clone. This sequence joins TRBV6-1 and TRBJ2-7; TRBD1 matches at 8 bases. Per the germline V gene, CDR1 is MNHNS and CDR2 is SASEGT. Germline trimming cut 4 bases from V and 6 bases from J; bases unmatched to any gene: 14. The CDR3 sequence is 16 residues long. CDR3 bases: TGTGCCAGCAGTGGAATCGGACAGGGAAGACCCCGCGAGCAGTACTTC. It yields the protein CASSGIGQGRPREQYF.

In its sample, this clone was seen a few times. This rearrangement joins TRBV7-8 to TRBJ2-3; possibly TRBD2 for D (5 bases). V was cut by 6 bases and J by 1 base, with 14 bases left in between. The CDR3 extends over 15 amino acids. Germline loops: CDR1 SGHVS, CDR2 FQNEAQ. CDR3 sequence reads: CASSIRGRGTDTQYF. The CDR3 nucleotides are TGTGCCAGCAGTATCAGAGGGCGCGGCACAGATACGCAGTATTTT.

This chain links TRBV19 with TRBJ2-1; D gene uncertain. The length of the CDR3 is 13 residues. V was trimmed by 1 base and J by 8 bases, leaving 9 bases between them. Germline V gives CDR1 LNHDA, CDR2 SQIVND (reference sequence). The CDR3 bases are TGTGCCAGTAGTATAGGTCTCCTCTATGAGCAGTTCTTC. Translating it yields CASSIGLLYEQFF.

The gene calls are TRBV27 and TRBJ2-7; perhaps TRBD2 as D (5 bases). The CDR3 sequence is 13 residues long. The germline V gene has CDR1 MNHEY and CDR2 SMNVEV (reference sequence). Trimming cost V 4 bases and J 2 bases, with 9 bases left between them. This CDR3 is CASSSGLTYEQYF. CDR3 DNA: TGTGCCAGCAGTTCCGGACTCACCTACGAGCAGTACTTC.

The chain employs TRBV5-1 and TRBJ1-2; 7 positions agree with TRBD1. Trimming at V came to 3 bases and at J to 8 bases, leaving 4 bases not matched to a gene. Germline lookup yields CDR1 SGHRS and CDR2 YFSETQ. The CDR3 totals 12 residues. As DNA, the CDR3 is TGCGCCAGCAGCTCTGACAGGGTCGGCTACACCTTC. Amino acids: CASSSDRVGYTF.

V gene TRBV28 combines with J gene TRBJ1-2; D possibly corresponds to TRBD1 (5 bases). The ends were cut back, 3 bases at V and 5 bases at J, with 22 bases in the middle. This CDR3 has 17 amino acids. From germline, CDR1 is MDHEN and CDR2 SYDVKM. The CDR3: CASSLRTQRGKSYGYTF. For the CDR3, the DNA is TGTGCCAGCAGTTTGCGGACCCAGCGGGGGAAAAGTTATGGCTACACCTTC.

Only a few counts were recorded for this clone. V usage is TRBV19 and J usage is TRBJ1-5, with TRBD1 matching over 8 bases. The CDR3 covers 15 residues. J was trimmed by 0 bases and V by 3 bases; bases with no gene match: 1. CDR1 is LNHDA and CDR2 is SQIVND in the germline V gene (reference sequence). CDR3: CASSMQGASNQPQHF. The CDR3 DNA reads as TGTGCCAGTAGTATGCAGGGGGCTAGCAATCAGCCCCAGCATTTT. Full variable domain (missing parts from reference TRBV19 and TRBJ1-5): DGGITQSPKYLFRKEGQNVTLSCEQNLNHDAMYWYRQDPGQGLRLIYYSQIVNDFQKGDIAEGYSVSREKKESFPLTVTSAQKNPTAFYLCASSMQGASNQPQHFGDGTRLSIL.

The table lists this clone with a few counts. V is TRBV7-3 and J is TRBJ2-7, with 11 bases fitting TRBD2. Germline loops: CDR1 SGHTA, CDR2 FQGTGA. V lost 4 bases and J lost 5; bases outside the gene matches: 10. The CDR3 extends over 16 amino acids. The CDR3 protein is CASSSNSGRAIDEQYF. The CDR3 region has the DNA TGTGCCAGCAGCTCCAATAGCGGGAGGGCCATCGACGAGCAGTACTTC. Based on the CDR3 plus reference TRBV7-3 and TRBJ2-7, the full variable domain is GAGVSQTPSNKVTEKGKYVELRCDPISGHTALYWYRQSLGQGPEFLIYFQGTGAADDSGLPNDRFFAVRPEGSVSTLKIQRTERGDSAVYLCASSSNSGRAIDEQYFGPGTRLTVT.

This clone has only one observation. The chain is built from TRBV9 and TRBJ2-7; D may be TRBD1 (6 bases). CDR3 length equals 14 residues. The germline CDR1 and CDR2 sequences are SGDLS and YYNGEE. The V end was cut by 0 bases, the J end by 3 bases, with 10 bases between. The DNA for the CDR3 is TGTGCCAGCAGCGTAGCCCCCAGGGGCTACGAGCAGTACTTC. This translates into CASSVAPRGYEQYF.

The table lists this clone with a few counts. The J gene is TRBJ2-1, the V gene TRBV19; 12 bases are a match to TRBD2. This CDR3 is 15 amino acids long. Trimming removed 8 bases from V and 8 bases from J; junction bases left unmatched: 10. In germline, CDR1 is LNHDA, CDR2 SQIVND (reference sequence). This CDR3 reads CASSEPGLAGDEQFF. As DNA, the CDR3 is TGTGCCAGTTCGGAACCGGGACTAGCGGGCGATGAGCAGTTCTTC.

The chain recombines TRBV18 with TRBJ2-7, with a weak D call TRBD1 (5 bases). The germline V gene encodes CDR1 KGHSH and CDR2 LQKENI. V was shortened by 0 bases and J by 5 bases, with 11 bases between the two germline ends. The CDR3 is made up of 14 amino acids. The CDR3 DNA is TGTGCCAGCTCACCACCGGGCAGGGTTAACGAGCAGTACTTC. This encodes CASSPPGRVNEQYF.

The chain employs TRBV30 and TRBJ2-1, with TRBD2 matching 7 bases. Germline CDR1 is GTSNPN and CDR2 is SVGIG (reference sequence). The ends lost 0 bases at V and 6 bases at J; junction bases unmatched: 11. CDR3 length: 16 amino acids. The DNA of the CDR3 is TGTGCCTGGAGTGTGCCGGGAGGCGCGTTTGTCAATGAGCAGTTCTTC. This gives the protein CAWSVPGGAFVNEQFF. The full variable domain, rest sourced from reference TRBV30 and TRBJ2-1, is SQTIHQWPATLVQPVGSPLSLECTVEGTSNPNLYWYRQAAGRGLQLLFYSVGIGQISSEVPQNLSASRPQDRQFILSSKKLLLSDSGFYLCAWSVPGGAFVNEQFFGPGTRLTVL.

CDR3 sequence reads: CAISTSGANTGELFF. The CDR3 DNA is TGTGCCATCAGTACTAGCGGTGCGAACACCGGGGAGCTGTTTTTT. The V gene is TRBV10-3, the J gene TRBJ2-2; the match to TRBD2 covers 8 bases. Germline V gives CDR1 ENHRY, CDR2 SYGVKD. The CDR3 spans 15 residues. V dropped 5 bases and J dropped 0; count of bases not matched to a gene: 2.